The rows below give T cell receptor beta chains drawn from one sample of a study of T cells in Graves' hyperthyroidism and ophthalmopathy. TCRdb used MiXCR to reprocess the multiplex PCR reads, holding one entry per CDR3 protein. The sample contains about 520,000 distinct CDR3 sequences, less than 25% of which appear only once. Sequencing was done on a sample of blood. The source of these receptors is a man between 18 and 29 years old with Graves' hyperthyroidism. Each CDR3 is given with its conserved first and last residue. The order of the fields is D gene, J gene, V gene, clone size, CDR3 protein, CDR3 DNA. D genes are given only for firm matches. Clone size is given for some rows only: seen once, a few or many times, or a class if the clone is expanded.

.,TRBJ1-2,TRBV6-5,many,CASSYSNDGRGYTF,TGTGCCAGCAGTTACTCGAATGACGGTAGGGGCTACACCTTC
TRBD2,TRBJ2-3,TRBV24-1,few,CATSESGLVGPTDTQYF,TGTGCCACCAGTGAATCCGGACTAGTAGGGCCCACAGATACGCAGTATTTT
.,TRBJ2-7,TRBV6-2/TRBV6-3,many,CASSPDWLEQYF,TGTGCCAGCAGCCCCGACTGGCTCGAGCAGTACTTC
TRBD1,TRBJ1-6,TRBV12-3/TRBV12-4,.,CASGGTGRTYNSPLHF,TGTGCCAGCGGCGGGACAGGGAGGACCTATAATTCACCCCTCCACTTT
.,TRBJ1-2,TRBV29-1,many,CSVEVGQYGYTF,TGCAGCGTTGAGGTTGGTCAGTATGGCTACACCTTC
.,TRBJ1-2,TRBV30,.,CAWRPQPTPNYGYTF,TGTGCCTGGAGGCCCCAACCGACCCCTAACTATGGCTACACCTTC
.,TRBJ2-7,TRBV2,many,CASSEDSLGEQYF,TGTGCCAGCAGTGAGGACAGCCTGGGGGAGCAGTACTTC
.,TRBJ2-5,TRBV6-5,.,CASSYELGETQYF,TGTGCCAGCAGTTACGAGTTGGGGGAGACCCAGTACTTC
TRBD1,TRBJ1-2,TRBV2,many,CASSPSHRGGLGYTF,TGTGCCAGCAGCCCGTCCCACAGGGGTGGTCTCGGCTACACCTTC
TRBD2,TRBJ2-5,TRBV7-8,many,CASSFRLAGGQSQETQYF,TGTGCCAGCAGCTTCCGACTAGCGGGGGGGCAGTCCCAAGAGACCCAGTACTTC
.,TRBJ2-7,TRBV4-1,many,CASSQPGRSSGYEQYF,TGCGCCAGCAGCCAACCCGGTCGGAGTAGCGGCTACGAGCAGTACTTC
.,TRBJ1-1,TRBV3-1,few,CASSSGTNREAFF,TGTGCCAGCAGCTCCGGGACAAACCGTGAAGCTTTCTTT
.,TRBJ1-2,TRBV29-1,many,CSVGASYGYTF,TGCAGCGTGGGGGCCTCCTATGGCTACACCTTC
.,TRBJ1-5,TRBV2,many,CASRADPGNQPQHF,TGTGCCAGCAGGGCTGACCCAGGCAATCAGCCCCAGCATTTT
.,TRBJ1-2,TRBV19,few,CASSRSERGSYGYTF,TGTGCCAGTAGTCGGTCGGAGCGAGGTTCCTATGGCTACACCTTC
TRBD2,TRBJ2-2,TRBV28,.,CASSLALKLAGGPGELFF,TGTGCCAGCAGTTTAGCCCTAAAACTAGCGGGAGGGCCCGGGGAGCTGTTTTTT
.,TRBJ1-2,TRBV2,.,CASITDAGSNYGYTF,TGTGCCAGCATAACTGACGCAGGCTCTAACTATGGCTACACCTTC
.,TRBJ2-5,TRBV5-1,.,CASSPEGIQETQYF,TGCGCCAGCAGCCCGGAAGGGATCCAAGAGACCCAGTACTTC
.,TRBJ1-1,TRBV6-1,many,CASSGGRVTEAFF,TGTGCCAGCAGTGGGGGGAGGGTCACTGAAGCTTTCTTT
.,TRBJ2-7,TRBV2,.,CASSGSGGEQLYEQYF,TGTGCCAGCAGTGGGTCGGGGGGCGAACAACTCTACGAGCAGTACTTC
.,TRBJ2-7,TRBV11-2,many,CASSSSRVPQYF,TGTGCCAGCAGCTCTAGTAGGGTTCCGCAGTACTTC
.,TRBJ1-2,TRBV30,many,CAWSSDDYGYTF,TGTGCCTGGAGTTCGGATGACTATGGCTACACCTTC
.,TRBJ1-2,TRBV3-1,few,CASSQDWGHGYTF,TGTGCCAGCAGCCAAGACTGGGGACATGGCTACACCTTC
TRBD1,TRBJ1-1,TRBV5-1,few,CASSELTGTGKRAFF,TGCGCCAGCAGCGAATTGACCGGGACAGGGAAGAGGGCTTTCTTT